This T cell receptor (beta chain) was captured in a study of blood T cells in healthy people across ages. A J-beta primer mix and a sample-barcoded 5' primer were used in a second PCR of roughly 7 to 12 cycles. One entry per CDR3 protein results from TCRdb running MiXCR on the 5' RACE reads. Among hundreds of thousands of distinct CDR3 sequences listed, 56% were seen once. This clonotype was observed at least ten times. CDR1 and CDR2 from the germline V gene are MGHRA and YSYEKL. V gave up 2 bases and J gave up 6 bases, with 14 bases separating them. This CDR3 has 15 amino acids. The rearrangement links TRBV4-1 to TRBJ2-1; weak D call: TRBD2 (5 bases). The sequence derives from a man aged 40-49 years in good health. The material sequenced was blood. CDR3 sequence reads: CASSQNTPDSNEQFF. As DNA, the CDR3 is TGCGCCAGCAGCCAAAATACCCCGGACTCCAATGAGCAGTTCTTC.